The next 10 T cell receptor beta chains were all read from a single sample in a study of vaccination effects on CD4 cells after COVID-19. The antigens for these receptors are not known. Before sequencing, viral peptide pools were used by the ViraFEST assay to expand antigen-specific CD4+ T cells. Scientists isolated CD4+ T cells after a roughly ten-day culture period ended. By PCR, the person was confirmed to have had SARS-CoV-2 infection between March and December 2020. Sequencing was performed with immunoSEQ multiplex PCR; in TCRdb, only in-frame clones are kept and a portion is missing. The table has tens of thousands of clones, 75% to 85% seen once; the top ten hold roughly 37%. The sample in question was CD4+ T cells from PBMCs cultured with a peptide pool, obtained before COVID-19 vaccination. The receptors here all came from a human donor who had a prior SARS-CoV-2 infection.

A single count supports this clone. CDR3 DNA: TGTGCCAGCAGCCTCTGGACTAGTCGGCACGAGCAGTACTTC. Encoded protein: CASSLWTSRHEQYF. The chain is built from TRBV13 and TRBJ2-7; 7 nucleotides line up with TRBD2. CDR1 and CDR2 (germline): PRHDT, FYEKMQ (reference sequence). After removal of 5 bases from V and 5 bases from J, the junction contained 9 bases not matched to a gene. The CDR3 loop spans 14 amino acids. Complete variable domain (other parts from reference TRBV13 and TRBJ2-7): AAGVIQSPRHLIKEKRETATLKCYPIPRHDTVYWYQQGPGQDPQFLISFYEKMQSDKGSIPDRFSAQQFSDYHSELNMSSLELGDSALYFCASSLWTSRHEQYFGPGTRLTVT.

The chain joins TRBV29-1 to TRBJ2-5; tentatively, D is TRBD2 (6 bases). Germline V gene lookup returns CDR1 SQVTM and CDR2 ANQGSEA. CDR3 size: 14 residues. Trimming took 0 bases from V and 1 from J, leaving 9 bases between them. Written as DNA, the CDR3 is TGCAGCGTTGAAGATACCGGGGGCCAAGAGACCCAGTACTTC. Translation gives CSVEDTGGQETQYF.

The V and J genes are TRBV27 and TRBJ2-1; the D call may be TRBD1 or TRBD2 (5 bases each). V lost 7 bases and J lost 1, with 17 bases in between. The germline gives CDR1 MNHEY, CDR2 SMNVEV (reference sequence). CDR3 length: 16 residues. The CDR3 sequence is CASTNWGKGSYNEQFF. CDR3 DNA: TGTGCCAGCACCAATTGGGGGAAGGGATCCTACAATGAGCAGTTCTTC.

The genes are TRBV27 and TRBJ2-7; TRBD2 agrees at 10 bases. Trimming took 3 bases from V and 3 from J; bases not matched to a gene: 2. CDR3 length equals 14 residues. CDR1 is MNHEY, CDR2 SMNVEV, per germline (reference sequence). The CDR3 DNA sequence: TGTGCCAGCAGTTTGCGACTAGCGGGCTACGAGCAGTACTTC. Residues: CASSLRLAGYEQYF.

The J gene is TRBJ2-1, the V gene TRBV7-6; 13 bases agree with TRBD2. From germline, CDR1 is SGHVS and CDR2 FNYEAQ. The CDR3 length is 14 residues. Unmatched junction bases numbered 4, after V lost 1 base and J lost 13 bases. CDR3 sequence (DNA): TGTGCCAGCAGCTTAGGACTAGCGGGAGGTTCCCAGTTCTTC. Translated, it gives CASSLGLAGGSQFF.

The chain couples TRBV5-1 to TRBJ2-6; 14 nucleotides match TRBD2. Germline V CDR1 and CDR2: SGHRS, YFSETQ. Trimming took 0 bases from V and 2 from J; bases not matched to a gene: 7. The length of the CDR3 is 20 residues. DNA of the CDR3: TGCGCCAGCAGCTTGGTAAGGACTAGCGGGGGGTACACTGGGGCCAACGTCCTGACTTTC. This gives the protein CASSLVRTSGGYTGANVLTF.

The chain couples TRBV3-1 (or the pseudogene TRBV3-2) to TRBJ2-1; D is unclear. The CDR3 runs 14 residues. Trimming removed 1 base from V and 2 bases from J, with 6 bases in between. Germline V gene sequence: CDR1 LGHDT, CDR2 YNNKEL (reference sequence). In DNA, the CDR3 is TGTGCCAGCAGCCAAGTGAATGCCTACAATGAGCAGTTCTTC. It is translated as CASSQVNAYNEQFF.

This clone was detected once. CDR3 DNA: TGTGCCACCAGCATCCCGGGGACCGGGGAGCTGTTTTTT. This gives the protein CATSIPGTGELFF. The chain combines TRBV15 with TRBJ2-2; D is possibly TRBD2 (5 bases). Germline CDR1 is LNHNV and CDR2 is YYDKDF (reference sequence). Trimming left V 4 bases short and J 5 bases short, with 8 bases between. The CDR3 spans 13 residues.

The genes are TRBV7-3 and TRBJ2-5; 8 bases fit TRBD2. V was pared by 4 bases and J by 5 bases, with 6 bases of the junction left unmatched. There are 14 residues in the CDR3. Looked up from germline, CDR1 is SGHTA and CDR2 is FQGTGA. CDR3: CASSSGGGRETQYF. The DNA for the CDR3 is TGTGCCAGCAGCTCGGGGGGGGGTCGTGAGACCCAGTACTTC.

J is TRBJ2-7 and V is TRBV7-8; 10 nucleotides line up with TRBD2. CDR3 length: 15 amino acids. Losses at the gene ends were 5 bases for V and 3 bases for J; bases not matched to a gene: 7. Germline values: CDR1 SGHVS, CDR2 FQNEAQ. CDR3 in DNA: TGTGCCAGCAGCAGAATAGCGGGAGGTATCTACGAGCAGTACTTC. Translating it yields CASSRIAGGIYEQYF.